The next 23 T cell receptor beta chains were all read from a single sample in a study of shared clonotypes between healthy human individuals. Generated by immunoSEQ multiplex PCR, the TCRdb table keeps only in-frame clones and is missing some. The data contain roughly 2 million clones, more than 90% of them singletons. Sequencing input: naive CD4+ T cells sorted from blood. Subset described: CD45RA+ positively selected. Source of these receptors: a man aged 18 to 29 in good health.

The rearrangement joins TRBV4-2 to TRBJ2-2; 7 positions match TRBD2. The J segment lost 5 bases and the V segment lost 6 bases, leaving 9 bases of the junction unmatched. The CDR3 sequence is 15 residues long. Looked up from germline, CDR1 is LGHNA and CDR2 is YNFKEQ. The DNA for the CDR3 is TGTGCCAGCAGGGCCTATCGGGGGGAGACCGGGGAGCTGTTTTTT. Protein: CASRAYRGETGELFF.

V gene TRBV30 combines with J gene TRBJ2-7, with TRBD1 matching over 9 bases. With 5 bases clipped from V and 4 bases from J, the junction kept 3 bases outside the gene matches. CDR3 length: 12 residues. In germline, CDR1 is GTSNPN, CDR2 SVGIG (reference sequence). CDR3 in amino acids: CAWGTGKYEQYF. For the CDR3, the DNA is TGTGCCTGGGGGACAGGGAAATACGAGCAGTACTTC.

This chain connects TRBV7-9 to TRBJ1-4, with 7 bases matching TRBD1. CDR3 length: 15 residues. The V gene's germline CDR1 is SEHNR and CDR2 FQNEAQ (reference sequence). V dropped 2 bases and J dropped 4; count of bases not matched to a gene: 4. CDR3 nucleotide sequence: TGTGCCAGCAGCTTAAACAGGGGACATAATGAAAAACTGTTTTTT. This sequence encodes CASSLNRGHNEKLFF.

This chain joins TRBV30 and TRBJ1-1; D is perhaps TRBD1 (5 bases). The V gene lost 4 bases and the J gene lost 5 bases, with 8 bases spanning the gap. This CDR3 contains 11 residues. The germline V gene has CDR1 GTSNPN and CDR2 SVGIG (reference sequence). CDR3 sequence reads: CAWTGYTEAFF. CDR3 in DNA: TGTGCCTGGACAGGGTATACTGAAGCTTTCTTT.

As DNA, the CDR3 is TGCGCCAGCAGGGGACAGCGGGGTATGAACACTGAAGCTTTCTTT. It yields the protein CASRGQRGMNTEAFF. The chain joins TRBV5-1 to TRBJ1-1, with 7 positions matching TRBD1. CDR1 and CDR2 (germline): SGHRS, YFSETQ. The CDR3 contains 15 residues. The V gene end was trimmed by 5 bases and the J gene end by 0 bases; junction bases not matched to a gene: 7.

The gene calls are TRBV10-2 and TRBJ2-3; 7 nucleotides agree with TRBD2. Germline V gene sequence: CDR1 WSHSY, CDR2 SAAADI. Trimming at V came to 0 bases and at J to 4 bases, leaving 4 bases not matched to a gene. CDR3 length equals 15 residues. The CDR3, as DNA: TGCGCCAGCAGTGAGTCCAGCGGGATTGCAGATACGCAGTATTTT. Residues: CASSESSGIADTQYF.

The chain employs TRBV14 and TRBJ2-5; a weak D match, TRBD1 (5 bases). Between the trimmed V and J ends, which lost 4 bases and 1 base, there was a span of 7 bases. Per germline, CDR1 SGHDN and CDR2 FVKESK. CDR3 length equals 13 residues. The CDR3 DNA follows: TGTGCCAGCAGCCGACAGTTCCAAGAGACCCAGTACTTC. Its translation: CASSRQFQETQYF.

The chain joins TRBV7-2 to TRBJ1-4; TRBD1 matches at 8 bases. The V gene's germline CDR1 is SGHTA and CDR2 FQGNSA. After removal of 3 bases from V and 7 bases from J, the junction contained 4 bases not matched to a gene. The CDR3 is 14 residues long. In DNA form, the CDR3 reads TGTGCCAGCAGCTTCAGCAGGGGGCGTGAAAAACTGTTTTTT. Translation: CASSFSRGREKLFF.

This chain uses TRBV2 with TRBJ2-7, with 9 bases identical to TRBD1. CDR3 length: 14 residues. Germline values: CDR1 SNHLY, CDR2 FYNNEI. V was pared by 6 bases and J by 2 bases, with 5 bases of the junction left unmatched. CDR3 sequence (DNA): TGTGCCAGCAGGATTGGACAGGGGCCCTACGAGCAGTACTTC. This encodes CASRIGQGPYEQYF.

V is TRBV9 and J is TRBJ2-7; possible D gene TRBD1, 5 bases. Germline V gives CDR1 SGDLS, CDR2 YYNGEE. The V end was cut by 0 bases, the J end by 4 bases, with 14 bases between. This CDR3 has 15 amino acids. CDR3 residues: CASSVDPDIPYEQYF. In DNA form, the CDR3 reads TGTGCCAGCAGCGTAGATCCGGACATTCCTTACGAGCAGTACTTC.

About this clone: Other DNA sequences in the same sample also yield this CDR3. The chain joins TRBV7-9 to TRBJ1-2; TRBD1 is a possible D gene (5 bases). Between the trimmed V and J ends, which lost 4 bases and 6 bases, there was a span of 9 bases. In germline, CDR1 is SEHNR, CDR2 FQNEAQ (reference sequence). The CDR3 has 12 amino acids. DNA for the CDR3: TGTGCCAGCAGCTGGGGGGAGGATGGCTACACCTTC. As protein: CASSWGEDGYTF.

The CDR3 DNA sequence: TGTGCCAGCAGTGAACTTCGGGGGGAAGAAAAACTGTTTTTT. This translates into CASSELRGEEKLFF. The chain employs TRBV25-1 and TRBJ1-4, with TRBD1 as a possible D gene (5 bases). This CDR3 spans 14 amino acids. Trimming stripped 2 bases from V and 8 bases from J, with 12 bases between. Germline V gene data show CDR1 as MGHDK and CDR2 as SYGVNS.

This chain links TRBV7-3 with TRBJ1-6, with 8 bases that match TRBD1. The CDR3 is 14 amino acids. Germline-derived CDR1 and CDR2 are SGHTA and FQGTGA. With 5 bases clipped from V and 9 bases from J, the junction kept 6 bases outside the gene matches. This CDR3 is CASSATGVISPLHF. For the CDR3, the DNA is TGTGCCAGCAGCGCGACAGGGGTCATTTCACCCCTCCACTTT.

CDR3 DNA: TGCGCCAGCAGCGTTAGCGGGGGGCCCTCGTACGAGCAGTACTTC. The encoded protein is CASSVSGGPSYEQYF. V gene TRBV5-1 combines with J gene TRBJ2-7, with TRBD2 identical over 10 bases. In germline, CDR1 is SGHRS, CDR2 YFSETQ. V was clipped by 4 bases and J by 4 bases; unmatched bases: 8. This CDR3 comprises 15 residues.

The rearrangement uses TRBV5-5 and TRBJ2-7; either TRBD1 or TRBD2 may fit D (7 bases each). This CDR3 is built from 18 residues. CDR1 SGHKS and CDR2 YYEKEE come from the germline V gene (reference sequence). V was clipped by 3 bases and J by 5 bases, with 27 bases between them. The CDR3 here is CASSSHALAGGALNEQYF. The CDR3 DNA sequence: TGTGCCAGCAGCTCTCATGCTCTCGCAGGGGGGGCTCTCAACGAGCAGTACTTC. Combining the CDR3 with reference TRBV5-5 and TRBJ2-7 gives the whole variable domain DAGVTQSPTHLIKTRGQQVTLRCSPISGHKSVSWYQQVLGQGPQFIFQYYEKEERGRGNFPDRFSARQFPNYSSELNVNALLLGDSALYLCASSSHALAGGALNEQYFGPGTRLTVT.

On this clone itself: The sample holds other DNA sequences that translate to the same CDR3. The CDR3 bases are TGTGCCAGCAGCTTAGATGGCAATTCACCCCTCCACTTT. It encodes CASSLDGNSPLHF. The V gene is TRBV7-9, the J gene TRBJ1-6; no definite D call. Germline assignment: CDR1 SEHNR and CDR2 FQNEAQ (reference sequence). The CDR3 extends over 13 amino acids. Trimming took off 1 base at V and 7 bases at J, with 5 bases between the two ends.

In regard to this clone: This CDR3 is also generated by other DNA sequences in the sample. J is TRBJ2-7 and V is TRBV2, with D possibly being TRBD1 or TRBD2 (5 bases each). Trimming took 9 bases from V and 2 from J, leaving 14 bases between them. This CDR3 is built from 13 residues. Germline V gene data show CDR1 as SNHLY and CDR2 as FYNNEI. The CDR3 DNA follows: TGTGCCAGTCGCCGGGACCGCGCCTACGAGCAGTACTTC. Translation gives CASRRDRAYEQYF.

J is TRBJ2-3 and V is TRBV7-9; 7 bases are a match to TRBD1. The CDR3 has 11 residues. Germline V gene sequence: CDR1 SEHNR, CDR2 FQNEAQ (reference sequence). Germline trimming cut 3 bases from V and 15 bases from J; bases unmatched to any gene: 6. DNA for the CDR3: TGTGCCAGCAGCTTTGGACAGGTTTATTATTTT. It specifies CASSFGQVYYF. The variable domain in full, completed from reference TRBV7-9 and TRBJ2-3, reads DTGVSQNPRHKITKRGQNVTFRCDPISEHNRLYWYRQTLGQGPEFLTYFQNEAQLEKSRLLSDRFSAERPKGSFSTLEIQRTEQGDSAMYLCASSFGQVYYFGPGTRLTVL.

This chain joins TRBV5-8 and TRBJ1-1; TRBD1 matches 7 bases. The CDR3 covers 16 residues. V trimming: 5 bases; J trimming: 5 bases; junction bases outside the gene matches: 15. CDR1 and CDR2 (germline): SGHTS, YDEGEE. The CDR3 protein is CASSFEGTAGRTEAFF. DNA for the CDR3: TGTGCCAGCAGTTTCGAAGGGACAGCGGGCCGAACTGAAGCTTTCTTT.

Of note for this clone: Other DNA sequences of this sample code for an identical CDR3. The V and J genes are TRBV5-1 and TRBJ2-3, with 9 nucleotides matching TRBD2. The length of the CDR3 is 16 residues. V was clipped by 0 bases and J by 0 bases; unmatched bases: 2. Per germline, CDR1 SGHRS and CDR2 YFSETQ. DNA of the CDR3: TGCGCCAGCAGCTTGGCTAGCGGGACTAGCACAGATACGCAGTATTTT. Amino acid sequence: CASSLASGTSTDTQYF.

J is TRBJ2-5 and V is TRBV5-1; D assignment may be TRBD1 or TRBD2 (7 bases each). Per the germline V gene, CDR1 is SGHRS and CDR2 is YFSETQ. CDR3 length: 16 residues. V was cut by 4 bases and J by 1 base, with 17 bases left in between. CDR3 nucleotides: TGCGCCAGCAGCCAATCCACAGGGGAGGGCCAAGAGACCCAGTACTTC. Its protein is CASSQSTGEGQETQYF.

Comments on this clone: The same CDR3 arises from other DNA sequences in this sample as well. V and J are TRBV5-1 and TRBJ1-2, with 8 bases that match TRBD1. Germline V CDR1 and CDR2: SGHRS, YFSETQ. Trimming took 2 bases from V and 6 from J; bases not matched to a gene: 6. CDR3 length: 14 residues. CDR3 residues: CASSLGDRIDGYTF. DNA of the CDR3: TGCGCCAGCAGCTTAGGGGACAGGATCGATGGCTACACCTTC.

The chain joins TRBV9 to TRBJ2-1; 11 bases are a match to TRBD2. V lost 0 bases to trimming and J lost 5 bases; unmatched junction nucleotides: 4. Germline assignment: CDR1 SGDLS and CDR2 YYNGEE. This CDR3 spans 16 amino acids. CDR3 amino acids: CASSVGSGGANNEQFF. DNA for the CDR3: TGTGCCAGCAGCGTAGGTAGCGGGGGGGCTAACAATGAGCAGTTCTTC.